The 20 T cell receptor beta chains presented below share a single source sample, sequenced in a study of identical twins. TCRdb independently ran MiXCR on the 5' RACE reads; one entry per CDR3 protein. The repertoire holds around 480,000 distinct CDR3 sequences, with approximately 14% as singletons. This sample also appeared in a second study, on yellow fever vaccine responses in identical twins.

What was sequenced was CD4+ T cells sorted from blood. The receptors were sampled from a woman aged 18-29 years in good health.

This clonotype has just a few counts. This chain links TRBV7-2 with TRBJ2-7, with D perhaps matching TRBD1 or TRBD2 (5 bases each). The CDR3 has 13 residues. Germline V lookup: CDR1 SGHTA, CDR2 FQGNSA. V lost 1 base and J lost 4, with 8 bases in between. CDR3 amino acids: CASSLVWGYEQYF. The DNA for the CDR3 is TGTGCCAGCAGCTTAGTGTGGGGGTACGAGCAGTACTTC. Together with reference TRBV7-2 and TRBJ2-7, the CDR3 gives the full variable domain: GAGVSQSPSNKVTEKGKDVELRCDPISGHTALYWYRQSLGQGLEFLIYFQGNSAPDKSGLPSDRFSAERTGGSVSTLTIQRTQQEDSAVYLCASSLVWGYEQYFGPGTRLTVT.

The rearrangement links TRBV5-6 to TRBJ1-2, with D unclear. Between the trimmed V and J ends, which lost 7 bases and 4 bases, there was a span of 26 bases. The CDR3 covers 17 residues. The germline V gene has CDR1 SGHDT and CDR2 YYEEEE. As DNA, the CDR3 is TGTGCCAGCCGAACCGGGGTGGGCCTAAAAAGGTCCTATGGCTACACCTTC. It yields the protein CASRTGVGLKRSYGYTF.

In its sample, this clonotype was seen a few times. This chain links TRBV6-1 with TRBJ1-1; 8 nucleotides line up with TRBD1. CDR1 is MNHNS, CDR2 SASEGT, per germline. Unmatched junction bases numbered 11, after V lost 4 bases and J lost 4 bases. The CDR3 contains 16 residues. The CDR3 spells CASSGTGQRIGTEAFF. DNA of the CDR3: TGTGCCAGCAGTGGGACAGGGCAGAGAATTGGCACTGAAGCTTTCTTT.

This clonotype turned up a few times. The chain carries TRBV7-2 and TRBJ2-6; no reliable D call. The CDR3 length is 13 residues. Per germline, CDR1 SGHTA and CDR2 FQGNSA. V gave up 4 bases and J gave up 1 base, with 2 bases separating them. CDR3 protein: CASSWSGANVLTF. CDR3 bases: TGTGCCAGCAGCTGGTCTGGGGCCAACGTCCTGACTTTC.

The chain has TRBV6-5 and TRBJ2-1; D is unclear. This CDR3 contains 11 residues. Germline V CDR1 and CDR2: MNHEY, SVGAGI. With 6 bases removed from V and 9 bases from J, the gap between germline ends came to 9 bases. The CDR3 DNA reads TGTGCCAGCAGACAAACGGGTGAGCAGTTCTTC. Its translation: CASRQTGEQFF.

At least ten counts were recorded for this clonotype. The CDR3 end shows no conserved phenylalanine or tryptophan, and so a read error is likely. The limits of the CDR3 on the DNA are not certain, so only TCRdb's listed CDR3 is given. V gene TRBV12-3 or TRBV12-4 combines with J gene TRBJ1-4; the D call TRBD1 from the table was never checked on the DNA. Counting both end residues, the CDR3 totals 12 amino acids. CDR3 sequence reads: CASSSTTGPLAI.

The genes are TRBV7-8 and TRBJ2-5; no definite D call. V was trimmed by 5 bases and J by 0 bases, leaving 10 bases between them. The CDR3 has 14 residues. The V gene's germline CDR1 is SGHVS and CDR2 FQNEAQ. CDR3 in DNA: TGTGCCAGCAGCCTTACGTGGTACCAAGAGACCCAGTACTTC. This translates into CASSLTWYQETQYF.

V gene TRBV29-1 combines with J gene TRBJ2-5; D is possibly TRBD2 (6 bases). Trimming left V 5 bases short and J 7 bases short, with 17 bases between. The CDR3 runs 13 residues. Germline lookup yields CDR1 SQVTM and CDR2 ANQGSEA. Here the CDR3 DNA reads TGCAGCGTTCAACTAGCTGCCCCAGGGACCCAGTACTTC. Protein: CSVQLAAPGTQYF.

This clonotype has only one observation. The rearrangement links TRBV10-3 to TRBJ2-3, with 8 bases that match TRBD2. Germline CDR1 and CDR2: ENHRY and SYGVKD. With V trimmed by 4 bases and J by 0 bases, 6 bases remained unmatched. This CDR3 has 16 amino acids. The CDR3 reads CAISGGRGGSTDTQYF. CDR3 bases: TGTGCCATCAGTGGAGGACGGGGGGGGAGCACAGATACGCAGTATTTT.

This clonotype turned up a few times. The chain carries TRBV5-1 and TRBJ2-3; possible D gene TRBD2, 6 bases. The CDR3 loop spans 15 amino acids. Per the germline V gene, CDR1 is SGHRS and CDR2 is YFSETQ. V lost 1 base and J lost 2, with 11 bases in between. The CDR3 nucleotides are TGCGCCAGCAGCTTGCGCGGACTACACACAGATACGCAGTATTTT. This sequence encodes CASSLRGLHTDTQYF.

This clonotype has at least ten counts. This chain connects TRBV10-3 to TRBJ2-3; D remains unclear. V lost 9 bases and J 1 base, leaving 14 bases between the germline ends. The CDR3 is 14 residues long. The germline V gene encodes CDR1 ENHRY and CDR2 SYGVKD. The CDR3 region is CAIAPGTGTDTQYF. For the CDR3, the DNA is TGTGCCATTGCGCCCGGAACTGGCACAGATACGCAGTATTTT.

Only a few counts were recorded for this clonotype. V is TRBV7-2 and J is TRBJ2-3; TRBD2 aligns across 8 bases. After removal of 3 bases from V and 3 bases from J, the junction contained 14 bases not matched to a gene. From germline, CDR1 is SGHTA and CDR2 FQGNSA. There are 18 residues in the CDR3. CDR3 DNA sequence: TGTGCCAGCAGCTTGAGCGAAACCGGGACTAGGAGGACAGATACGCAGTATTTT. Residues: CASSLSETGTRRTDTQYF.

This clonotype has only a few counts. The chain links TRBV20-1 to TRBJ2-7; no firm D call. V gave up 2 bases and J gave up 2 bases, with 7 bases separating them. This CDR3 has 12 amino acids. Germline values: CDR1 DFQATT, CDR2 SNEGSKA (reference sequence). CDR3 DNA sequence: TGCAGTGCTAGAAGCCAGCCCTACGAGCAGTACTTC. The encoded protein is CSARSQPYEQYF.

Only a few counts were recorded for this clonotype. The chain recombines TRBV10-3 with TRBJ2-2; no firm D call. The V gene lost 0 bases and the J gene lost 2 bases, with 7 bases spanning the gap. In germline, CDR1 is ENHRY, CDR2 SYGVKD. This CDR3 is built from 15 residues. CDR3 protein: CAISESKINTGELFF. The CDR3 DNA reads as TGTGCCATCAGTGAGTCGAAGATTAACACCGGGGAGCTGTTTTTT.

The chain uses TRBV6-1 and TRBJ1-1; 10 bases line up with TRBD1. The V gene's germline CDR1 is MNHNS and CDR2 SASEGT. The CDR3 runs to 19 residues. V trimming: 7 bases; J trimming: 0 bases; junction bases outside the gene matches: 17. The CDR3 region has the DNA TGTGCCAGCAAAGGTTGGGACAGGGGAATAACTTCGATGAACACTGAAGCTTTCTTT. The encoded protein is CASKGWDRGITSMNTEAFF.

Many counts were recorded for this clonotype. The chain joins TRBV18 to TRBJ1-5; D may be TRBD1 (6 bases). The CDR3 is 15 amino acids. Per germline, CDR1 KGHSH and CDR2 LQKENI. V gave up 1 base and J gave up 0 bases, with 7 bases separating them. CDR3 amino acids: CASSPQGGSNQPQHF. The CDR3 DNA reads as TGTGCCAGCTCACCACAGGGGGGTAGCAATCAGCCCCAGCATTTT.

This clonotype was observed a few times. This chain links TRBV18 with TRBJ2-7, with D maybe TRBD2 (6 bases). The CDR3 sequence is 16 residues long. Germline loops: CDR1 KGHSH, CDR2 LQKENI. The V and J ends lost 2 bases and 3 bases respectively, with 17 bases between them. The CDR3 sequence: CASSPGGSGTGYEQYF. The DNA for the CDR3 is TGTGCCAGCTCACCAGGGGGGAGCGGAACCGGCTACGAGCAGTACTTC.

This chain links TRBV7-3 with TRBJ2-1; weak D call: TRBD1 (6 bases). The V end lost 4 bases, the J end lost 10 bases, and 17 bases lay between the germline ends. CDR1 SGHTA and CDR2 FQGTGA come from the germline V gene. The CDR3 loop spans 14 amino acids. The CDR3 nucleotides read TGTGCCAGCAGCTCCCCGCACAGGGAAGGAGAGCAGTTCTTC. It specifies CASSSPHREGEQFF.

This clonotype occurred a few times. One end of the junction varies from germline; a read error may be responsible. V and J are TRBV12-3 or TRBV12-4 and TRBJ1-2; a weak D match, TRBD1 (6 bases). The CDR3 loop spans 15 amino acids. Written as DNA, the CDR3 is TGTGCCGGCAGGGTGGGGGCGAGAGGGAACTATGGCTACACCTTC. It encodes CAGRVGARGNYGYTF.

This chain links TRBV6-2 or TRBV6-3 with TRBJ1-3, with a weak D call TRBD1 (5 bases). This CDR3 has 13 residues. Germline CDR1 is MNHEY and CDR2 is SVGEGT. This CDR3 is CATNRRRGNTIYF. DNA of the CDR3: TGTGCTACTAACAGGAGGCGTGGAAACACCATATATTTT.